This T cell receptor beta chain was profiled in a study of shared clonotypes between healthy human individuals. This CDR3 has 12 residues. The ends were cut back, 8 bases at V and 2 bases at J, with 9 bases in the middle. CDR1 is MNHEY and CDR2 is SMNVEV in the germline V gene (reference sequence). In the source study's methods: With immunoSEQ giving junction-only sequences and no quality scores, filtering differed. Produced via immunoSEQ multiplex PCR; TCRdb's table is partial and in-frame only. The V and J calls and clone size are taken from that table; D and trimming were inferred from the DNA. The sample gives some 790,000 clones, just under 75% of which show up once; under 2% is in the top ten.

The V and J genes are TRBV27 and TRBJ1-1; D might be TRBD1 (5 bases). The sample consisted of memory CD4+ T cells sorted from blood. The subset denotes: CD45RA-negative fraction. This clonotype was sampled from a woman in her 30s in good health. The DNA of the CDR3 is TGTGCCAGCTTCGGGGCCAACACTGAAGCTTTCTTT. Protein: CASFGANTEAFF.